One sample yielded the 9 T cell receptor beta chains listed below, sequenced in a study of blood T cell repertoires in COVID-19. Sequencing was performed with immunoSEQ multiplex PCR; in TCRdb, only in-frame clones are kept and a portion is missing. Among under 75,000 clones listed, approximately 80% were seen once. Sequences were obtained from peripheral blood. Source of these receptors: a woman of 80 years or more with acute or convalescent COVID-19.

Turning to this clone: This specimen includes other DNA sequences encoding the same CDR3. The V call is TRBV5-1, the J call TRBJ2-1; 10 bases are shared with TRBD2. V lost 4 bases and J lost 4; bases outside the gene matches: 5. There are 15 residues in the CDR3. Germline-derived CDR1 and CDR2 are SGHRS and YFSETQ. The DNA of the CDR3 is TGCGCCAGCAGCCCAGGACTAGCGGCTTACAATGAGCAGTTCTTC. This sequence encodes CASSPGLAAYNEQFF.

V gene TRBV11-3 combines with J gene TRBJ2-1, with TRBD2 matching 13 bases. This CDR3 is 16 amino acids long. V dropped 5 bases and J dropped 8; count of bases not matched to a gene: 9. Germline lookup yields CDR1 SGHNT and CDR2 YENEEA. The CDR3 spells CASSPGGTSGVDEQFF. The CDR3 coding sequence is TGTGCCAGCAGCCCCGGCGGGACTAGCGGGGTGGATGAGCAGTTCTTC.

V gene TRBV28 combines with J gene TRBJ1-2, with D unclear. Germline assignment: CDR1 MDHEN and CDR2 SYDVKM. Deletions cut 6 bases from V and 4 bases from J, with 21 bases between. This CDR3 is 16 amino acids long. The chain's CDR3 is CASSQHGIRGTYGYTF. The CDR3 DNA sequence: TGTGCCAGCAGCCAGCACGGGATCAGAGGCACCTATGGCTACACCTTC.

The CDR3 region is CASSLQGFANEKLFF. In DNA form, the CDR3 reads TGTGCCAGCAGCCTACAGGGCTTTGCTAATGAAAAACTGTTTTTT. V is TRBV6-2 or TRBV6-3 and J is TRBJ1-4; D may be TRBD1 (6 bases). The length of the CDR3 is 15 residues. Trimming stripped 6 bases from V and 3 bases from J, with 14 bases between. Germline lookup yields CDR1 MNHEY and CDR2 SVGEGT.

This rearrangement joins TRBV3-1 (or the pseudogene TRBV3-2) to TRBJ2-4; D perhaps matches TRBD2 (5 bases). CDR1 is LGHDT and CDR2 is YNNKEL in the germline V gene (reference sequence). There are 15 residues in the CDR3. The V end was cut by 1 base, the J end by 3 bases, with 10 bases between. CDR3 sequence (DNA): TGTGCCAGCAGCCAAGGGGGAGAGGTCAAAAACATTCAGTACTTC. As protein: CASSQGGEVKNIQYF.

The chain is built from TRBV5-4 and TRBJ1-4; D unresolved. The CDR3 contains 14 residues. V was clipped by 2 bases and J by 5 bases, with 10 bases between them. Germline V gives CDR1 SGHNT, CDR2 YYREEE (reference sequence). CDR3 in amino acids: CASSFRDTNEKLFF. The DNA of the CDR3 is TGTGCCAGCAGCTTCCGAGACACCAATGAAAAACTGTTTTTT.

The V call is TRBV6-6, the J call TRBJ2-2, with TRBD2 matching 11 bases. Germline V gene sequence: CDR1 MNHNY, CDR2 SVGAGI (reference sequence). After removal of 3 bases from V and 5 bases from J, the junction contained 5 bases not matched to a gene. The CDR3 sequence is 16 residues long. CDR3 nucleotide sequence: TGTGCCAGCAGTTATGTAGCGGGAGGGGGAACCGGGGAGCTGTTTTTT. It yields the protein CASSYVAGGGTGELFF.

The table lists this clone with a few counts. In DNA form, the CDR3 reads TGCAGTGCTAGTGGGACAGGGTCTTCACCCCTCCACTTT. Protein: CSASGTGSSPLHF. V usage is TRBV20-1 and J usage is TRBJ1-6; TRBD1 matches at 9 bases. The CDR3 spans 13 residues. Trimming at V came to 3 bases and at J to 9 bases, leaving 3 bases not matched to a gene. CDR1 and CDR2 (germline): DFQATT, SNEGSKA (reference sequence).

In its sample, this clone was seen once. The chain links TRBV7-2 to TRBJ1-2; 8 positions agree with TRBD1. CDR3 size: 16 residues. Germline V gene data show CDR1 as SGHTA and CDR2 as FQGNSA. The ends lost 5 bases at V and 8 bases at J; junction bases unmatched: 16. This CDR3 is CASSISPGGSMWGYTF. The CDR3 DNA follows: TGTGCCAGCAGCATCTCCCCAGGGGGCTCCATGTGGGGCTACACCTTC.